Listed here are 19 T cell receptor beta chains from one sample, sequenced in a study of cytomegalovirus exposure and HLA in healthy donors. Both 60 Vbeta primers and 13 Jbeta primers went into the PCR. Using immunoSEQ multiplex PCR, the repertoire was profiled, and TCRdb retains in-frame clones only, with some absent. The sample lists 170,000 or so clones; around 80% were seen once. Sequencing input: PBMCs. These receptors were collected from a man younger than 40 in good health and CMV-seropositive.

The DNA of the CDR3 is TGTGCCAGCAGCCAAGGTCGTAGGACTAGCGTCCACAATGAGCAGTTCTTC. Amino acids: CASSQGRRTSVHNEQFF. The chain combines TRBV4-2 with TRBJ2-1, with TRBD2 identical over 9 bases. The CDR3 covers 17 residues. V was pared by 1 base and J by 5 bases, with 9 bases of the junction left unmatched. The germline V gene has CDR1 LGHNA and CDR2 YNFKEQ.

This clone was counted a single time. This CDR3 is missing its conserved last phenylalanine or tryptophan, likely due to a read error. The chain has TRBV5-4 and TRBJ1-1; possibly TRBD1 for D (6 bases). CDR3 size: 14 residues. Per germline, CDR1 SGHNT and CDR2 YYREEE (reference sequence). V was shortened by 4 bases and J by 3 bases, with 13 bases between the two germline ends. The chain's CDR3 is CASSVQGRDTEAFL. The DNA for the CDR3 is TGTGCCAGCAGCGTGCAGGGGAGGGACACTGAAGCTTTCCTT.

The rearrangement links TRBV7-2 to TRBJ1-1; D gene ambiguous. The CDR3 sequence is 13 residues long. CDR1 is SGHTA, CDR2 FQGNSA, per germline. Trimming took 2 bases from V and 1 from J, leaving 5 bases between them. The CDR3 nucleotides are TGTGCCAGCAGCTTACCACAGAACACTGAAGCTTTCTTT. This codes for CASSLPQNTEAFF.

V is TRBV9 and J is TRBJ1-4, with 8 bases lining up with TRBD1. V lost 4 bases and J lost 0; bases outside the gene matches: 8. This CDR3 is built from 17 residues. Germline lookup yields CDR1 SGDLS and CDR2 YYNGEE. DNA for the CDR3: TGTGCCAGCAGCACGGACAGGGCGATGGCAACTAATGAAAAACTGTTTTTT. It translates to CASSTDRAMATNEKLFF.

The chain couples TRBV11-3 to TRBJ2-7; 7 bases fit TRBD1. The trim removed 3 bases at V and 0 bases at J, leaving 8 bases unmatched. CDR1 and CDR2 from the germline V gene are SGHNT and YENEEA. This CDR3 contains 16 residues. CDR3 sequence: CASSFNRGPSSYEQYF. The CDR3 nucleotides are TGTGCCAGCAGCTTCAACAGGGGACCTAGCTCCTACGAGCAGTACTTC.

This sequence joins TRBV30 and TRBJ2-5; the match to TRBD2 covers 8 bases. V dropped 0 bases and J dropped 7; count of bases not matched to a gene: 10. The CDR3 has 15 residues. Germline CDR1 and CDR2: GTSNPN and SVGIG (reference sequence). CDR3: CAWSVLGSGRRTQYF. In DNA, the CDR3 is TGTGCCTGGAGTGTACTCGGCAGCGGGAGAAGGACCCAGTACTTC. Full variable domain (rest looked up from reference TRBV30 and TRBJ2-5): SQTIHQWPATLVQPVGSPLSLECTVEGTSNPNLYWYRQAAGRGLQLLFYSVGIGQISSEVPQNLSASRPQDRQFILSSKKLLLSDSGFYLCAWSVLGSGRRTQYFGPGTRLLVL.

The DNA of the CDR3 is TGTGCCAGCAGCTTATCGGCAGGCGCCTTTGGTGAGCAGTTCTTC. It codes for CASSLSAGAFGEQFF. This chain links TRBV7-9 with TRBJ2-1; D unclear. Germline CDR1 is SEHNR and CDR2 is FQNEAQ (reference sequence). This CDR3 is built from 15 residues. The V end was cut by 2 bases, the J end by 9 bases, with 17 bases between.

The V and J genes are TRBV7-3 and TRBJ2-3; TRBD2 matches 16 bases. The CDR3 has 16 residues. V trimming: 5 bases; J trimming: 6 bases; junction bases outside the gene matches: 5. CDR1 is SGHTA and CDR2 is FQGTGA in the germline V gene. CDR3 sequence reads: CASSPGLAGGPDTQYF. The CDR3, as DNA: TGTGCCAGCAGCCCGGGACTAGCGGGAGGGCCGGATACGCAGTATTTT. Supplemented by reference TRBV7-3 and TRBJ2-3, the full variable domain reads GAGVSQTPSNKVTEKGKYVELRCDPISGHTALYWYRQSLGQGPEFLIYFQGTGAADDSGLPNDRFFAVRPEGSVSTLKIQRTERGDSAVYLCASSPGLAGGPDTQYFGPGTRLTVL.

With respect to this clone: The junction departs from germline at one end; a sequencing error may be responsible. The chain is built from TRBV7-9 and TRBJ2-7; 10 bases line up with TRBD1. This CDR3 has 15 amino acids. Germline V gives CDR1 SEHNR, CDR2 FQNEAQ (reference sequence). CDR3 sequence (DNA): TGTTCCAGCAGCTCAGCTGGGACAGGGGACTACGAGCAGTACTTC. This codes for CSSSSAGTGDYEQYF.

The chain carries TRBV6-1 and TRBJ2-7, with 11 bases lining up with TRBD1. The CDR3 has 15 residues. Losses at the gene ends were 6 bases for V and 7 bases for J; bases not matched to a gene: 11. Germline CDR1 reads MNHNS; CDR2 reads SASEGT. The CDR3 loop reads CASSRRDRGSGEQYF. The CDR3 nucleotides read TGTGCCAGCAGCCGCCGGGACAGGGGGTCTGGTGAGCAGTACTTC.

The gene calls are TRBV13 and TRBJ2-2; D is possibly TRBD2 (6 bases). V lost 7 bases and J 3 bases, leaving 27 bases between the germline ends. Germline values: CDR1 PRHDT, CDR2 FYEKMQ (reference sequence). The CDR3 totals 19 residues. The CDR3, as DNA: TGTGCCAGCACCACGAAAAAAACCCTCTCCGGGGGTTACACCGGGGAGCTGTTTTTT. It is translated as CASTTKKTLSGGYTGELFF.

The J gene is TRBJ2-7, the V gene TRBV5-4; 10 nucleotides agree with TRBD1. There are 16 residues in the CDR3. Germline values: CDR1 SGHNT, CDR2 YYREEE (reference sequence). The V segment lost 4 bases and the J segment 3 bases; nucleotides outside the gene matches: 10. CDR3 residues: CASSIIDRGLLYEQYF. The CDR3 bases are TGTGCCAGCAGCATAATTGACAGGGGGCTCCTCTACGAGCAGTACTTC.

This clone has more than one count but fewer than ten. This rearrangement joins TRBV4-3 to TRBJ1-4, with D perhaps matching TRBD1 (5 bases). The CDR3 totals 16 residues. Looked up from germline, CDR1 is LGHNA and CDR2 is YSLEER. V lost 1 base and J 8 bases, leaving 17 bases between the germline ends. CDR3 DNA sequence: TGCGCCAGCAGCCAAGGGAGGGGTTACTTACGGGAAAAACTGTTTTTT. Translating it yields CASSQGRGYLREKLFF.

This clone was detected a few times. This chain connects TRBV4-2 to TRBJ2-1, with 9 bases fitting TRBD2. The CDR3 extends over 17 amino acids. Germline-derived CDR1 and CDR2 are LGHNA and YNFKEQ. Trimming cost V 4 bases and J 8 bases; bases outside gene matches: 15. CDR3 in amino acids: CASSPKNGGRAVDEQFF. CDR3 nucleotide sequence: TGTGCCAGCAGCCCAAAGAATGGCGGGAGGGCGGTGGATGAGCAGTTCTTC.

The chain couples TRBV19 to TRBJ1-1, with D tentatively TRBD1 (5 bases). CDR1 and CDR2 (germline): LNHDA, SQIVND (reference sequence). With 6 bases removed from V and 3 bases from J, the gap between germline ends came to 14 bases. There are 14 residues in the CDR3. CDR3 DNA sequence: TGTGCCAGTAGGACCCGGGAGGGGTACACTGAAGCTTTCTTT. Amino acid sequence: CASRTREGYTEAFF.

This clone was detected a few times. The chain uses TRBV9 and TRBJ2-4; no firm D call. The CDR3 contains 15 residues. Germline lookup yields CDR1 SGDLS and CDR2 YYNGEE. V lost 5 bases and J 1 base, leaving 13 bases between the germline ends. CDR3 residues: CASSGRLGAKNIQYF. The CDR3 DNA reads TGTGCCAGCAGTGGAAGGCTCGGGGCCAAAAACATTCAGTACTTC.

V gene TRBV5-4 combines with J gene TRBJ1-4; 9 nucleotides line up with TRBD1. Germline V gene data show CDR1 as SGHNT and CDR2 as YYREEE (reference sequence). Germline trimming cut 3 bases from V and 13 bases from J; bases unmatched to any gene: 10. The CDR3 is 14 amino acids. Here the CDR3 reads CASSSAGTGKRLFF. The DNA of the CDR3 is TGTGCCAGCAGCTCCGCCGGGACAGGGAAAAGACTGTTTTTT.

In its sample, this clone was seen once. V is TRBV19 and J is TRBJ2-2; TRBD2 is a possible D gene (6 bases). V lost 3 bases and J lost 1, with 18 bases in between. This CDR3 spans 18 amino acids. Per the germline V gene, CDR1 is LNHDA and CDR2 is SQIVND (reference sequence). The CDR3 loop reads CASSILGVGGENTGELFF. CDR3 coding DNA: TGTGCCAGTAGTATTCTTGGTGTGGGCGGGGAGAACACCGGGGAGCTGTTTTTT. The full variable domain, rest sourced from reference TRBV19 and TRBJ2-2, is DGGITQSPKYLFRKEGQNVTLSCEQNLNHDAMYWYRQDPGQGLRLIYYSQIVNDFQKGDIAEGYSVSREKKESFPLTVTSAQKNPTAFYLCASSILGVGGENTGELFFGEGSRLTVL.

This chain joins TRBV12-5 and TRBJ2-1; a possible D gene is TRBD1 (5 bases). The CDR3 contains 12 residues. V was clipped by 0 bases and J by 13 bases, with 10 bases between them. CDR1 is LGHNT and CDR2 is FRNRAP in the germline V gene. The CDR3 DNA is TGTGCTAGTGGTTTGGTGGCAGGGCCTCAGTTCTTC. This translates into CASGLVAGPQFF.